Sequencing of this T cell receptor (beta chain) was carried out in a study of T-cell reconstitution after alpha-beta-depleted transplantation in children. Notes on the study in general: Several patients had high TCRbeta diversity at day 60; it came from surviving recipient T cells and thymic progenitors. T-cell counts and diversity at one year following transplant were attributed mainly to newly produced T cells.

Germline CDR1 SGHRS, CDR2 YFSETQ. This CDR3 spans 13 amino acids. As it was prepared, the TCRbeta library received unique molecular identifiers. Via MiXCR, TCRdb re-called the PCR reads, giving one row per CDR3 protein. The data contain 530,000 or so distinct CDR3 sequences, 25% to 30% of them singletons. This clonotype was detected only a few times. Its antigen remains unknown. This chain uses TRBV5-1 with TRBJ2-7; a possible D gene is TRBD2 (6 bases). This sample comprised PBMCs, obtained before TCRalphabeta/CD19-depleted stem cell transplant. The clonotype comes from a boy less than two years old with Wiskott-Aldrich syndrome, due to receive a stem cell transplant. CDR3 bases: TGCTCGTGTGCCCTAGCGTCCTCCTACGAGCAGTACTTC. Protein: CSCALASSYEQYF.